Reported below is one T cell receptor (beta chain). This clone was seen just once. Its antigen remains unidentified. No base-level quality is on record; no much larger clone is a single base apart. The data derive from a study of cytomegalovirus exposure and HLA in healthy donors (dated by TCRdb to between 2016 and 2019). In the study overall: An earlier analysis of several hundred of the donors reported about 280 Gb of sequence data and about 120 million unique TCR beta sequences obtained from about 200 million T cells. Typing coverage differed by locus: A, B, C, DRB1 and DQB1 were typed in roughly 620-630 donors, DQA1 in 500 to 550, DPA1 in roughly 590, and DPB1 in roughly 470. Among the roughly 400 genotyped donors, about 85% belonged to the genetic ancestry cluster associated with self-reported Caucasian donors. Both class I and class II loci were covered by HLA typing, at four-digit resolution. Along with the approximately 700-subject first cohort, a separate validation cohort of 120 different subjects was used. The study profiled the T cell repertoires of about 720 subjects by immunosequencing and related them to cytomegalovirus serostatus. Roughly 300 gigabases of sequencing data and around 87 million unique TCR sequences were included in an early release covering about 700 HLA-typed donors. A later genetic analysis took genome-wide SNP genotypes for about 55% of the 666 donors and used that subset as a discovery cohort. On average, roughly 250,000 unique TCR beta nucleotide sequences were sequenced per donor among some 420 genotyped donors of the cohort, with 15% to 20% of those sequences being non-productive. Donor age, sex, ethnicity and CMV serostatus were compiled together with the repertoire data. The aim of the study was to test whether cataloging public T cell receptors could identify signatures of past pathogen exposure. In an earlier analysis of 500 to 650 of the donors, high-throughput TCR beta sequencing was used to judge whether each TCR beta V gene segment behaved as functional or pseudogenic. Several DR-DQ haplotypes were treated as single units for association and clustering because of strong linkage in the cohort. In a later analysis, previously published TCR beta repertoires from 550 to 700 donors were re-analyzed and high-resolution HLA genotyping was added so that TCR occurrence patterns could be studied. Every repertoire in the discovery cohort had been generated on one and the same sequencing platform. Rather than using new phenotypic data, the later analysis identified candidate immune exposures from TCR beta sequences and from how often those sequences occurred across donors. The study combined high-throughput TCR immunosequencing, statistical association of individual TCRs with disease status, and machine learning to predict cytomegalovirus infection status. Summary of the overall study and its limitations: Linkage disequilibrium might explain the correlated functional status among segregating V segments, but an unknown experimental factor could not be ruled out. An earlier analysis of roughly 570 of the donors showed that most TCR beta V segments appeared in productive rearrangements either about 87% or about 30% of the time, which broadly matched IMGT annotations. CMV serostatus was the only immune exposure information available for the cohort. Compared with the roughly 720-donor mean, donors in an Asian-associated ancestry cluster had fewer N-insertions in productive TCRs, according to a later genetic analysis. A cluster of highly shared sequence variants was judged likely to represent a technical artifact of the sequencing pipeline. It was suggested by the authors that the approach could potentially be generalized to other disease states and immunological phenotypes. Most TCR sequences were observed very rarely across donors, whereas some public TCRs were present in many individuals. When HLA alleles, especially DR and DQ, strongly co-occurred, attributing TCR associations to individual alleles was difficult. Only TCR beta chains were sequenced in this cohort, and the absence of alpha or paired-chain data limited detectable features. In a later analysis, 15,000 to 20,000 TCR beta sequences were associated with specific HLA alleles at a false discovery rate of 0.05. In vitro tests confirmed that three of the cytomegalovirus-associated TCR beta chains recognize cytomegalovirus antigens. In the study, around 150 TCR beta chains were listed as associated with cytomegalovirus. V-gene and J-gene trimming of TCR beta chains was associated with a missense DCLRE1C variant in a later genetic analysis, and the association was replicated in an independent cohort. The presence/absence analyses assumed that sequencing depth was roughly uniform across donors, and that assumption may not be true. A further reported finding was that TCR beta sequences accurately predicted the HLA-A and HLA-B alleles for most subjects in the first cohort. Compared with equally common non-associated chains, HLA-associated TCR beta chains in a later analysis were more clonally expanded and had lower generation probabilities. Because counts were too low, roughly 17 rarely observed V segments, including chromosome 9 orphons, were left out of the earlier analysis of approximately 580 of the donors. In a later analysis, several top co-occurrence clusters were reported to appear linked to parvovirus B19, influenza, CMV and Epstein-Barr virus. In a later analysis, TCR association rates were found to vary across HLA loci, with the most associated TCRs seen for DRB1 alleles and the fewest for HLA-C alleles. Because HLA typing was missing for some donors at each locus, association tests included only the typed subset. The classifier was reported to diagnose cytomegalovirus status with high specificity and sensitivity in both the original cohort and the validation cohort. A later analysis found that most CMV-associated TCR beta chains appeared HLA-restricted, with HLA associations seemingly driven largely by CMV exposure.

The library was made by the immunoSEQ multiplex PCR assay. For the multiplex PCR, a mixture combining 60 forward primers for TCR Vbeta segments and 13 reverse primers for TCR Jbeta segments was used. The CDR3 region of rearranged TCR beta genes was amplified from genomic DNA with a multiplex PCR assay. Amplified TCR beta libraries were sequenced as 87-base-pair reads on the Illumina HiSeq System. Per the source publication's procedure: In a later analysis, 70 million to 95 million unique TCR beta chains were counted across the approximately 670 repertoires, and roughly 10 million of these chains were shared by at least two donors. Raw reads were error-corrected and collapsed into unique sequences by a nearest-neighbor algorithm in which closely related sequences were merged to remove PCR and sequencing errors. Alignment of CDR3 sequences to IMGT reference sequences was used to assign V, D and J gene segments. For a sequence to be retained, a match of at least six nucleotides to both a V gene segment and a J gene segment was required. A rearrangement was called productive if the CDR3 had no stop codons and remained in frame with V and J, and every other rearrangement was called non-productive. CDR3 was defined by IMGT convention, running from the second conserved V-encoded cysteine to the conserved J-encoded phenylalanine. The earlier analysis of 587 of the donors excluded sequences that lacked an unambiguous match to a single V gene segment. In an earlier analysis of about 590 of the donors, a V segment was called functional when productive rearrangements were above 56.7%, and segregating when the standard deviation between donors exceeded 5%. To diagnose cytomegalovirus status from the catalog of TCR beta chain sequences, a statistical classification framework was built. In a later analysis, V and J genes were assigned by comparing TCR nucleotide sequences against IMGT/GENE-DB human TR gene sequences. In a later analysis, CDR3 sequences and most-parsimonious VDJ recombination scenarios were assigned using the TCRdist pipeline. In a later analysis, each TCR beta chain was defined by its CDR3 amino acid sequence together with its V-gene family, and reads without a unique V-gene family were excluded. As a way to deal with suspected cross-contamination and a sequencing artifact, a later analysis dropped under 600 nucleotide sequences that were highly shared and had low generation probability. For each public chain, a later analysis derived a clonal expansion index from normalized ranks of inferred template counts within each repertoire. In a later analysis, generation probabilities were computed with a VDJ recombination model fitted to out-of-frame rearrangements, and the resulting probabilities were checked against IGoR. A later analysis scored TCR-TCR, TCR-HLA and TCR-CMV co-occurrence with hypergeometric tests, applying a repertoire-size bias correction to TCR pairs. A later analysis estimated false discovery rates by permuting HLA or CMV assignments 20 times. A later analysis grouped co-occurring TCRs with DBSCAN, adding TCRdist sequence similarity when clustering within HLA-allele-positive subsets. Repertoires with fewer than 30,000 or more than 120,000 public chains were left out of co-occurrence clustering, as were a few repertoires with anomalous nucleotide sharing. The source is immuneACCESS, and TCRdb retained only in-frame sequences with V and J called. Part of the clones is not carried over; for the studies checked, unresolved V genes explain less than half of this, and the remainder is unexplained. D and trimming were read from the DNA, whereas the V and J calls and clone size are those reported in that table. The table for this sample lists just over 95,000 clones; less than 80% of them were counted only once. The biggest ten clones account for about 4% of the sample.

The cohort was made up of roughly 670 healthy bone marrow donors. At the time of sampling, all cohort members were nominally healthy, though unrecorded immune exposures were likely present. The donor tested CMV seropositive and was one of the 289 seropositive cohort members. Each donor provided a peripheral blood sample, and peripheral blood mononuclear cells were used for TCR beta sequencing. Genomic DNA extraction from the blood cell samples was performed with the Qiagen DNeasy Blood Extraction Kit. The sequence was obtained from a woman between 35 and 50 years old in good health and CMV-seropositive. Material: PBMCs.

The nucleotide sequence is given as TGTGCCAGCAAATATAGCGGGAGGGCCGGGAATGAGCAGTTCTTC. This translates into CASKYSGRAGNEQFF. Rearrangement joined TRBV6-5 to TRBJ2-1; TRBD2 agrees with 11 junctional bases. CDR1 and CDR2, per the germline V gene, are MNHEY and SVGAGI. Clipping removes 7 bases from V and 7 bases from J, with 9 as the unmatched junction base count. Taken from cysteine to phenylalanine, the CDR3 has 15 residues. The kept DNA is CDR3 alone, 45 bases in frame from the first base.